This T cell receptor beta chain was sequenced for a study of response to subunit inactivated influenza vaccine listed by TCRdb under 2018. Study-wide context: Deep quantitative profiling of the T cell receptor repertoire was used in the study to follow responses to a trivalent subunit inactivated influenza vaccine. General conclusions and limits of the study: The authors proposed that each seasonal influenza vaccination may bring in only a limited number of new T cells.

For this clonotype: Its cognate antigen has yet to be identified. It has no much larger one-base neighbor in the sample; base qualities were not kept.

Library preparation used RT-PCR. Sequencing took place on an Illumina HiSeq 2500. TCRdb itself trimmed the public reads at Q25 with fastp, ran MiXCR and retained productive beta chains. Rows matching on CDR3 protein sequence are summarized as one entry with the most common DNA and genes. In this sample the table shows a few hundred thousand distinct CDR3 sequences, 14% of which occur a single time. 11% of the sample is in the top ten clones. The CDR3 sequence holds 19 residues, the cysteine and phenylalanine included. Left in the record is the CDR3 DNA by itself, 57 bases read in frame from the first base. Relative to germline, V is missing 3 bases and J is missing 4 bases, with 15 bases of the junction outside any gene match. CDR1 MNHEY and CDR2 SVGEGT were looked up in the germline V gene.

The receptor was isolated from a man between 45 and 60 years old who received an inactivated influenza vaccine. Donor details come from another sample of the same person, matched by shared clones. This specimen was PBMCs from blood, taken approximately 12 days after vaccination. This sequence uses TRBV6-2 or TRBV6-3 and TRBJ2-3; 11 middle bases align to TRBD2. The sequence in DNA is TGTGCCAGCAGTTATCCCCAACCTTCTAGCGGGGGGCCCCCAGATACGCAGTATTTT. This sequence encodes CASSYPQPSSGGPPDTQYF.